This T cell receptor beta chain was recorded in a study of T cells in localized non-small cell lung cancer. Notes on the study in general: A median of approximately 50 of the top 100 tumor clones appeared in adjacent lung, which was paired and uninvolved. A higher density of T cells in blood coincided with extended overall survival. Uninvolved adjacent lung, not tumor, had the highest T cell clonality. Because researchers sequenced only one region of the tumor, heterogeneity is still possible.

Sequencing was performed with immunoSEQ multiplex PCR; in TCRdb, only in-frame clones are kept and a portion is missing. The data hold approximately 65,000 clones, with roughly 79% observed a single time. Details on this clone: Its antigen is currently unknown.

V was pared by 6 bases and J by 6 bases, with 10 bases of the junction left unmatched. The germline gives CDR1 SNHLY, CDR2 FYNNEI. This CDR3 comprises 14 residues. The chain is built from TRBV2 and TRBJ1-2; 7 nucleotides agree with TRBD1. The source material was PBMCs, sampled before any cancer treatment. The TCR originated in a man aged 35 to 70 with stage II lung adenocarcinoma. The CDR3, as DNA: TGTGCCAGCAGCATAGCCAGGGGGTCCGATGGCTACACCTTC. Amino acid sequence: CASSIARGSDGYTF.